Shown below are 9 T cell receptor beta chains from a single sample sequenced in a study of PD-L1 blockade in urothelial cancer. Regarding time point: pretreatment peripheral blood. The protocol was immunoSEQ multiplex PCR, while the TCRdb copy is restricted to in-frame clones and leaves out a portion. The profile shows tens of thousands of clones, almost 90% of them singletons. The sequencing used PBMCs, collected around atezolizumab (anti-PD-L1) treatment. Receptor source: a man between 60 and 75 years old with urothelial cancer.

The V call is TRBV7-3, the J call TRBJ2-3; D gene uncertain. Germline V gene sequence: CDR1 SGHTA, CDR2 FQGTGA. V lost 3 bases to trimming and J lost 0 bases, with 4 bases between them. This CDR3 contains 13 residues. The CDR3 region has the DNA TGTGCCAGCAGCTTCCAGAGCACAGATACGCAGTATTTT. Protein: CASSFQSTDTQYF. Full variable domain (outside the CDR3, taken from reference TRBV7-3 and TRBJ2-3): GAGVSQTPSNKVTEKGKYVELRCDPISGHTALYWYRQSLGQGPEFLIYFQGTGAADDSGLPNDRFFAVRPEGSVSTLKIQRTERGDSAVYLCASSFQSTDTQYFGPGTRLTVL.

The chain carries TRBV5-1 and TRBJ2-2; possibly TRBD1 for D (7 bases). V lost 6 bases, J lost 5 bases, and 17 bases lay in between. The CDR3 totals 15 residues. Germline V gene data show CDR1 as SGHRS and CDR2 as YFSETQ. The CDR3 sequence: CASTIEAGGTGELFF. The CDR3 DNA is TGCGCCAGCACCATTGAGGCAGGGGGGACCGGGGAGCTGTTTTTT.

The V gene is TRBV5-1, the J gene TRBJ2-3; 10 positions agree with TRBD1. The CDR3 covers 15 residues. Germline CDR1 SGHRS, CDR2 YFSETQ. V gave up 4 bases and J gave up 1 base; unmatched junction bases: 3. CDR3 sequence reads: CASSNGQGGTDTQYF. CDR3 DNA sequence: TGCGCCAGCAGCAACGGACAGGGGGGCACAGATACGCAGTATTTT.

V gene TRBV7-2 combines with J gene TRBJ2-7, with TRBD2 matching over 8 bases. J was trimmed by 1 base and V by 0 bases; bases with no gene match: 2. The germline gives CDR1 SGHTA, CDR2 FQGNSA. The CDR3 sequence is 15 residues long. The CDR3 reads CASSLAGLGSYEQYF. CDR3 sequence (DNA): TGTGCCAGCAGCTTAGCGGGACTAGGGTCCTACGAGCAGTACTTC.

This clone was recorded once. The chain carries TRBV9 and TRBJ2-2; 8 bases align to TRBD1. The germline CDR1 and CDR2 sequences are SGDLS and YYNGEE. This CDR3 is built from 19 residues. The trim removed 1 base at V and 4 bases at J, leaving 15 bases unmatched. CDR3: CASSVPAPVQGDGTGELFF. The CDR3 nucleotides are TGTGCCAGCAGCGTACCAGCCCCGGTACAGGGGGACGGCACCGGGGAGCTGTTTTTT. Drawing the rest from reference TRBV9 and TRBJ2-2, the complete variable domain is DSGVTQTPKHLITATGQRVTLRCSPRSGDLSVYWYQQSLDQGLQFLIQYYNGEERAKGNILERFSAQQFPDLHSELNLSSLELGDSALYFCASSVPAPVQGDGTGELFFGEGSRLTVL.

The gene calls are TRBV10-1 and TRBJ1-5; possible D gene TRBD1, 5 bases. This CDR3 spans 15 amino acids. Germline V gene lookup returns CDR1 WNHNN and CDR2 SYGVQD (reference sequence). V shed 7 bases and J shed 4 bases, with 17 bases lying between them. The CDR3 bases are TGCGCCAGCATCGGGGGTCAAACGCCTAATCAGCCCCAGCATTTT. It specifies CASIGGQTPNQPQHF.

The chain joins TRBV2 to TRBJ1-3, with TRBD1 matching over 7 bases. V lost 4 bases to trimming and J lost 4 bases; unmatched junction nucleotides: 10. The germline V gene has CDR1 SNHLY and CDR2 FYNNEI. The CDR3 is made up of 16 amino acids. CDR3 sequence: CASSGSLETGGNTIYF. CDR3 sequence (DNA): TGTGCCAGCAGTGGATCGTTGGAGACAGGGGGAAACACCATATATTTT. Full variable domain (outside the CDR3, taken from reference TRBV2 and TRBJ1-3): EPEVTQTPSHQVTQMGQEVILRCVPISNHLYFYWYRQILGQKVEFLVSFYNNEISEKSEIFDDQFSVERPDGSNFTLKIRSTKLEDSAMYFCASSGSLETGGNTIYFGEGSWLTVV.

The chain is built from TRBV19 and TRBJ1-4; 8 bases match TRBD1. Per the germline V gene, CDR1 is LNHDA and CDR2 is SQIVND (reference sequence). The CDR3 sequence is 14 residues long. V gave up 4 bases and J gave up 6 bases; unmatched junction bases: 4. CDR3 DNA sequence: TGTGCCAGTAGTAGGGCAGGGGGCGATGAAAAACTGTTTTTT. Translated, it gives CASSRAGGDEKLFF.

The chain combines TRBV25-1 with TRBJ1-2; D is unclear. Per the germline V gene, CDR1 is MGHDK and CDR2 is SYGVNS. V lost 6 bases to trimming and J lost 10 bases, with 15 bases between them. The CDR3 length is 12 residues. CDR3 nucleotide sequence: TGTGCCAGCAGCCGACACCCTGCCGACTACACCTTC. Protein product: CASSRHPADYTF.